The rows below give T cell receptor beta chains drawn from one sample of a study of blood T cells in healthy people across ages. Using its own MiXCR run on the 5' RACE reads, TCRdb lists one record per CDR3 protein. The top ten hold 20% to 30% of the sample, which has roughly 730,000 distinct CDR3 sequences, approximately 53% seen once. The sample taken for sequencing was blood. These receptors all stem from a man between 35 and 55 years old in good health. Both conserved end residues are trimmed from each CDR3. Clone size, where shown, is once, few, many, or a class for clones that have expanded.

v_call: TRBV27
j_call: TRBJ1-2
clone_size: -
cdr3_aa: ASSPLDRGGYT

v_call: TRBV20-1
j_call: TRBJ1-1
clone_size: once
cdr3_aa: SARDTAMCTEAF

v_call: TRBV7-3
j_call: TRBJ2-5
clone_size: -
cdr3_aa: ASSRRGGRETQY

v_call: TRBV4-3
j_call: TRBJ2-3
clone_size: -
cdr3_aa: ASSPGNGLAADTQY

v_call: TRBV7-2
j_call: TRBJ2-3
clone_size: -
cdr3_aa: ASSPRSALTSTDTQY

v_call: TRBV29-1
j_call: TRBJ1-1
clone_size: -
cdr3_aa: SGGGWNTEAF

v_call: TRBV28
j_call: TRBJ2-5
clone_size: -
cdr3_aa: ASSNTPGRLRGEQY

v_call: TRBV2
j_call: TRBJ2-1
clone_size: -
cdr3_aa: ASSIAGTGVTNGQF

v_call: TRBV15
j_call: TRBJ2-6
clone_size: -
cdr3_aa: ATSETSGHSGANVLT

v_call: TRBV28
j_call: TRBJ2-1
clone_size: few
cdr3_aa: ASSPRGAPGLGWGQF

v_call: TRBV11-2
j_call: TRBJ2-3
clone_size: once
cdr3_aa: ASSQGQGQSRTDTQY

v_call: TRBV4-3
j_call: TRBJ2-1
clone_size: -
cdr3_aa: ASSLRLADNNEQF

v_call: TRBV14
j_call: TRBJ1-1
clone_size: -
cdr3_aa: ASSQIRGYFNAEAF

v_call: TRBV4-3
j_call: TRBJ2-5
clone_size: -
cdr3_aa: ASSQGREPHYEQY

v_call: TRBV6-5
j_call: TRBJ2-1
clone_size: -
cdr3_aa: ASSYLRGGGNEQF

v_call: TRBV27
j_call: TRBJ2-7
clone_size: -
cdr3_aa: ASSSHRGRYEQY

v_call: TRBV4-3
j_call: TRBJ2-3
clone_size: few
cdr3_aa: ASSQDIGARGTDTQY

v_call: TRBV29-1
j_call: TRBJ1-2
clone_size: few
cdr3_aa: SVNARGYT

v_call: TRBV7-2
j_call: TRBJ2-7
clone_size: few
cdr3_aa: ASSLRGTGRGTY

v_call: TRBV28
j_call: TRBJ2-6
clone_size: -
cdr3_aa: ASSYPTNVLT